These 15 T cell receptor beta chains originate from one sample sequenced in a study of T cells in Graves' hyperthyroidism and ophthalmopathy. Template material for amplifying TCR beta CDR3 regions consisted of RNA transcripts. RT-PCR in the first round (using the HTBI primer set) targeted the TCR CDR3. Each CDR3 protein is one row after TCRdb ran MiXCR on the multiplex PCR reads. Among 250,000 to 300,000 distinct CDR3 sequences listed, around a fifth were seen once. The sample taken for sequencing was blood. The receptors were sampled from a middle-aged man with Graves' ophthalmopathy.

The V call is TRBV9, the J call TRBJ1-1; no clear D gene. Germline-derived CDR1 and CDR2 are SGDLS and YYNGEE. The V end lost 4 bases, the J end lost 1 base, and 11 bases lay between the germline ends. The CDR3 runs to 14 residues. CDR3 in DNA: TGTGCCAGCAGCCATGACAACCAGAACACTGAAGCTTTCTTT. Amino acids: CASSHDNQNTEAFF.

This clonotype was observed a few times. The chain joins TRBV14 to TRBJ2-2, with no clear D. The germline CDR1 and CDR2 sequences are SGHDN and FVKESK. V was shortened by 1 base and J by 1 base, with 10 bases between the two germline ends. The CDR3 spans 16 residues. CDR3 loop: CASSQVKGRNTGELFF. CDR3 coding DNA: TGTGCCAGCAGCCAAGTTAAAGGGCGGAACACCGGGGAGCTGTTTTTT. The full variable domain, in which reference TRBV14 and TRBJ2-2 provide the parts outside the CDR3, is EAGVTQFPSHSVIEKGQTVTLRCDPISGHDNLYWYRRVMGKEIKFLLHFVKESKQDESGMPNNRFLAERTGGTYSTLKVQPAELEDSGVYFCASSQVKGRNTGELFFGEGSRLTVL.

The V and J genes are TRBV6-1 and TRBJ2-7; 13 positions agree with TRBD2. CDR1 is MNHNS, CDR2 SASEGT, per germline. This CDR3 has 16 amino acids. V was clipped by 6 bases and J by 3 bases; unmatched bases: 8. The CDR3 sequence: CASSPVLAGGFYEQYF. The CDR3 coding sequence is TGTGCCAGCAGCCCCGTACTAGCGGGAGGGTTCTACGAGCAGTACTTC.

The chain recombines TRBV20-1 with TRBJ2-4; D uncertain. The CDR3 has 15 residues. Trimming left V 5 bases short and J 0 bases short, with 14 bases between. Germline V gene data show CDR1 as DFQATT and CDR2 as SNEGSKA (reference sequence). DNA for the CDR3: TGCAGTGCTCGTCCCGCCAATAAAGCCAAAAACATTCAGTACTTC. Translated: CSARPANKAKNIQYF.

The V gene is TRBV20-1, the J gene TRBJ1-2; no firm D call. The CDR3 consists of 16 residues. The V and J ends lost 0 bases and 5 bases respectively, with 19 bases between them. The germline V gene has CDR1 DFQATT and CDR2 SNEGSKA (reference sequence). CDR3 in DNA: TGCAGTGCTAGAGATCCTGGTGTAGCAGACCCATATGGCTACACCTTC. This codes for CSARDPGVADPYGYTF.

A few counts support this clonotype. The chain recombines TRBV6-1 with TRBJ2-3; D remains ambiguous. The CDR3 covers 14 residues. V was pared by 1 base and J by 2 bases, with 7 bases between. Germline V gene data show CDR1 as MNHNS and CDR2 as SASEGT. This CDR3 reads CASSEVSHTDTQYF. The CDR3, as DNA: TGTGCCAGCAGTGAAGTTTCGCACACAGATACGCAGTATTTT.

This chain connects TRBV9 to TRBJ2-7; tentative D call: TRBD1 (6 bases). Trimming left V 0 bases short and J 3 bases short, with 10 bases between. Germline lookup yields CDR1 SGDLS and CDR2 YYNGEE. This CDR3 has 14 amino acids. Written as DNA, the CDR3 is TGTGCCAGCAGCGTAGGAGGCAGGGGCTACGAGCAGTACTTC. Translated: CASSVGGRGYEQYF. Drawing the rest from reference TRBV9 and TRBJ2-7, the complete variable domain is DSGVTQTPKHLITATGQRVTLRCSPRSGDLSVYWYQQSLDQGLQFLIQYYNGEERAKGNILERFSAQQFPDLHSELNLSSLELGDSALYFCASSVGGRGYEQYFGPGTRLTVT.

This clonotype was counted once. V and J are TRBV28 and TRBJ2-7, with a weak D call TRBD1 (6 bases). This CDR3 contains 12 residues. The ends were cut back, 4 bases at V and 12 bases at J, with 16 bases in the middle. From germline, CDR1 is MDHEN and CDR2 SYDVKM. This chain's CDR3 is CASSSRGTRLYF. For the CDR3, the DNA is TGTGCCAGCAGTTCCCGTGGGACACGACTGTACTTC.

This chain joins TRBV20-1 and TRBJ2-1; 8 positions match TRBD2. The CDR3 has 13 amino acids. Per germline, CDR1 DFQATT and CDR2 SNEGSKA (reference sequence). Trimming took 6 bases from V and 5 from J; bases not matched to a gene: 6. CDR3 DNA: TGCAGTGCGAACGGACTAGCCGACAATGAGCAGTTCTTC. Translation gives CSANGLADNEQFF.

The chain carries TRBV5-5 and TRBJ2-3; the match to TRBD2 covers 7 bases. This CDR3 is built from 14 residues. The germline gives CDR1 SGHKS, CDR2 YYEKEE (reference sequence). V lost 1 base to trimming and J lost 2 bases; unmatched junction nucleotides: 1. The CDR3: CASSLREDTDTQYF. As DNA, the CDR3 is TGTGCCAGCAGCTTGCGGGAGGACACAGATACGCAGTATTTT.

This clonotype showed up many times. The V call is TRBV7-8, the J call TRBJ2-1; 7 bases are shared with TRBD2. This CDR3 spans 13 amino acids. Per the germline V gene, CDR1 is SGHVS and CDR2 is FQNEAQ. The V gene end was trimmed by 5 bases and the J gene end by 8 bases; junction bases not matched to a gene: 6. The CDR3 sequence is CASSGRALDEQFF. DNA for the CDR3: TGTGCCAGCAGCGGGAGGGCTCTCGATGAGCAGTTCTTC. Drawing the rest from reference TRBV7-8 and TRBJ2-1, the complete variable domain is GAGVSQSPRYKVAKRGQDVALRCDPISGHVSLFWYQQALGQGPEFLTYFQNEAQLDKSGLPSDRFFAERPEGSVSTLKIQRTQQEDSAVYLCASSGRALDEQFFGPGTRLTVL.

The CDR3 DNA reads TGTGCCAGCTACGGCCTGCAAGAGACCCAGTACTTC. It yields the protein CASYGLQETQYF. This chain connects TRBV28 to TRBJ2-5; no clear D gene. Trimming pared 8 bases from V and 2 bases from J, leaving 9 bases between. This CDR3 contains 12 residues. Germline-derived CDR1 and CDR2 are MDHEN and SYDVKM.

This clonotype was recorded at least ten times. V is TRBV12-3 or TRBV12-4 and J is TRBJ1-1, with 9 bases aligning to TRBD1. After removal of 6 bases from V and 0 bases from J, the junction contained 11 bases not matched to a gene. The CDR3 totals 17 residues. The CDR3 DNA reads as TGTGCCAGCAGCCTCGGGACAGGGCCTAACATGAACACTGAAGCTTTCTTT. Translated: CASSLGTGPNMNTEAFF.

This clonotype was counted ten times or more. The chain uses TRBV28 and TRBJ1-2, with a tentative D call TRBD1 (6 bases). Trimming pared 7 bases from V and 6 bases from J, leaving 12 bases between. The V gene's germline CDR1 is MDHEN and CDR2 SYDVKM. The CDR3 runs to 12 residues. The CDR3 DNA sequence: TGTGCCAGCAACTCAGGGGTCAATGGCTACACCTTC. Encoded protein: CASNSGVNGYTF.

There are a few counts of this clonotype. V usage is TRBV29-1 and J usage is TRBJ1-5; 7 bases agree with TRBD1. The CDR3 runs 12 residues. Losses at the gene ends were 7 bases for V and 5 bases for J; bases not matched to a gene: 5. CDR1 and CDR2 from the germline V gene are SQVTM and ANQGSEA. CDR3 residues: CSARQGDQPQHF. As DNA, the CDR3 is TGCAGCGCCAGACAGGGCGATCAGCCCCAGCATTTT.